The 21 T cell receptor beta chains reported below all come from one sample, sequenced in a study of blood T cells in healthy people across ages. Alongside a J-beta primer mix, a sample-barcoded 5' primer served in a second PCR lasting roughly 7 to 11 cycles. TCRdb re-called the 5' RACE reads through MiXCR, storing one row per CDR3 protein. In the table there are about 780,000 distinct CDR3 sequences, less than 60% of which are singletons. Input material: blood. The receptors here all came from a man older than 75 in good health.

This clonotype was seen many times. This chain links TRBV12-3 or TRBV12-4 with TRBJ2-5, with 9 nucleotides matching TRBD1. The CDR3 length is 14 residues. The V segment lost 4 bases and the J segment 6 bases; nucleotides outside the gene matches: 6. The CDR3: CASSSTGGAQTQYF. DNA of the CDR3: TGTGCCAGCAGTTCCACAGGGGGCGCGCAGACCCAGTACTTC.

The rearrangement links TRBV27 to TRBJ2-7; possible D gene TRBD2, 8 bases. The assigned J gene may be wrong: the sequence end matches TRBJ2-5 better. Germline V gene sequence: CDR1 MNHEY, CDR2 SMNVEV (reference sequence). The CDR3 has 16 residues. In nucleotides, the CDR3 is TGTGCCAGCAGCCTAGGGGGCGGGAGGATTGGAGAGACCCAGTACTTC. This codes for CASSLGGGRIGETQYF.

This clonotype was seen only a few times. The chain is built from TRBV29-1 and TRBJ2-7, with 7 bases matching TRBD2. Germline V gene lookup returns CDR1 SQVTM and CDR2 ANQGSEA. Trimming cost V 7 bases and J 2 bases; bases outside gene matches: 5. CDR3 length equals 12 residues. The CDR3 loop reads CSAGTIAYEQYF. The CDR3 nucleotides are TGCAGCGCCGGGACTATAGCCTACGAGCAGTACTTC.

In the case of this clonotype: A junction end diverges from the germline sequence, so it may reflect a read error. This rearrangement joins TRBV7-2 to TRBJ2-4; D unresolved. The CDR3 has 15 residues. The V gene's germline CDR1 is SGHTA and CDR2 FQGNSA. The DNA for the CDR3 is TGTGCCAACAGCTTAGAGGCCCACCCTGGAGACATTCAGTACTTC. This gives the protein CANSLEAHPGDIQYF.

The V and J genes are TRBV4-3 and TRBJ2-2, with 10 bases aligning to TRBD2. The CDR3 runs 16 residues. From germline, CDR1 is LGHNA and CDR2 YSLEER. The J segment lost 3 bases and the V segment lost 3 bases, leaving 4 bases of the junction unmatched. Here the CDR3 reads CASSHGLAEYTGELFF. The CDR3 DNA follows: TGCGCCAGCAGCCATGGACTAGCGGAGTACACCGGGGAGCTGTTTTTT.

The chain links TRBV6-6 to TRBJ2-1; 8 nucleotides match TRBD1. Unmatched junction bases numbered 9, after V lost 4 bases and J lost 7 bases. The CDR3 extends over 15 amino acids. CDR1 is MNHNY and CDR2 is SVGAGI in the germline V gene (reference sequence). The CDR3 nucleotides are TGTGCCAGCAGTTCCGCTGGACAGGGCTGGAATGAGCAGTTCTTC. Protein sequence: CASSSAGQGWNEQFF.

V and J are TRBV20-1 and TRBJ2-7; D is unresolved. CDR1 is DFQATT, CDR2 SNEGSKA, per germline (reference sequence). The CDR3 loop spans 12 amino acids. V was cut by 1 base and J by 3 bases, with 7 bases left in between. The CDR3 DNA reads as TGCAGTGCTAGAGGGAAAATCTACGAGCAGTACTTC. Translation gives CSARGKIYEQYF.

This rearrangement joins TRBV12-3 or TRBV12-4 to TRBJ2-3, with 10 positions matching TRBD1. This CDR3 contains 14 residues. J lost 7 bases, V lost 6 bases, and 7 bases had no gene match. In DNA form, the CDR3 reads TGTGCCAGCAGCCCGCGACAGGGGGCGAATACGCAGTATTTT. Protein sequence: CASSPRQGANTQYF.

The chain is built from TRBV28 and TRBJ2-7, with TRBD2 matching 14 bases. This CDR3 region has 17 residues. Germline values: CDR1 MDHEN, CDR2 SYDVKM. Trimming at V came to 4 bases and at J to 4 bases, leaving 9 bases not matched to a gene. CDR3: CASSSLSGLAGGYEQYF. The CDR3 DNA reads TGTGCCAGCAGTTCTTTGAGTGGACTAGCGGGAGGTTACGAGCAGTACTTC.

The rearrangement uses TRBV5-5 and TRBJ2-5; perhaps TRBD2 as D (5 bases). Germline V gene lookup returns CDR1 SGHKS and CDR2 YYEKEE (reference sequence). This CDR3 is built from 14 residues. The V end was cut by 0 bases, the J end by 11 bases, with 17 bases between. The CDR3 coding sequence is TGTGCCAGCAGCTTGGCTCCTAGCTTGGGTGAGCAGTACTTC. Its protein is CASSLAPSLGEQYF.

This rearrangement joins TRBV4-3 to TRBJ1-4, with D tentatively TRBD1 (5 bases). CDR1 and CDR2 from the germline V gene are LGHNA and YSLEER. The V end was cut by 0 bases, the J end by 10 bases, with 12 bases between. CDR3 size: 14 residues. CDR3 residues: CASSQEGRRGKLFF. The CDR3, as DNA: TGCGCCAGCAGCCAAGAAGGGCGGAGGGGAAAACTGTTTTTT.

This clonotype appeared a few times. The rearrangement uses TRBV12-3 or TRBV12-4 and TRBJ2-1, with D possibly being TRBD2 (5 bases). The CDR3 covers 14 residues. The germline V and J ends were trimmed by 5 bases and 9 bases, with 17 bases remaining between them. The CDR3 coding sequence is TGTGCCAGCAGTCCCACCGGGGTAGCCGGTGAGCAGTTCTTC. Its protein product is CASSPTGVAGEQFF.

This clonotype was recorded once. The chain links TRBV20-1 to TRBJ2-1; D unclear. The J call is in doubt because the DNA end fits TRBJ2-7 better. The CDR3 is made up of 16 amino acids. Per germline, CDR1 DFQATT and CDR2 SNEGSKA (reference sequence). CDR3 nucleotide sequence: TGCAGTGCTAGTATCATCGGCGGATACTCCTACAATGAGCAGTACTTC. This translates into CSASIIGGYSYNEQYF.

The chain is built from TRBV7-2 and TRBJ2-2, with 8 bases that match TRBD2. The trim removed 6 bases at V and 5 bases at J, leaving 8 bases unmatched. The CDR3 is 15 amino acids. Germline values: CDR1 SGHTA, CDR2 FQGNSA. The CDR3 sequence: CASRYSGSQTGELFF. The CDR3 coding sequence is TGTGCCAGCAGGTACAGCGGGAGTCAAACCGGGGAGCTGTTTTTT.

This clonotype was seen once. The junction does not match germline at one end; this may be a read error. This rearrangement joins TRBV29-1 to TRBJ2-7, with 8 bases that match TRBD2. Looked up from germline, CDR1 is SQVTM and CDR2 is ANQGSEA. This CDR3 contains 16 residues. The CDR3 loop reads CSALGVTSDSSYEQYF. The DNA of the CDR3 is TGCAGCGCCCTAGGTGTGACTAGCGATTCCTCCTACGAACAGTACTTC.

V gene TRBV18 combines with J gene TRBJ1-4; D is unresolved. The length of the CDR3 is 15 residues. Looked up from germline, CDR1 is KGHSH and CDR2 is LQKENI. V was pared by 3 bases and J by 8 bases, with 16 bases between. The CDR3 spells CASSPQAGSMEKLFF. CDR3 nucleotide sequence: TGTGCCAGCTCACCCCAGGCCGGAAGTATGGAAAAACTGTTTTTT.

This clonotype has a handful of counts. The rearrangement uses TRBV2 and TRBJ1-4; 8 nucleotides line up with TRBD1. Germline CDR1 SNHLY, CDR2 FYNNEI. The CDR3 extends over 17 amino acids. V lost 5 bases to trimming and J lost 5 bases; unmatched junction nucleotides: 13. CDR3 sequence: CASSQDRVGGRNEKLFF. CDR3 bases: TGTGCCAGCAGTCAGGACAGGGTAGGAGGACGAAATGAAAAACTGTTTTTT.

This clonotype was seen just once. This sequence joins TRBV29-1 and TRBJ2-1; D remains ambiguous. Looked up from germline, CDR1 is SQVTM and CDR2 is ANQGSEA. Between the trimmed V and J ends, which lost 0 bases and 10 bases, there was a span of 13 bases. The CDR3 has 13 amino acids. The CDR3 nucleotides are TGCAGCGTTGAAGATAGGAAAGGGTTAGAGCAGTTCTTC. Translated: CSVEDRKGLEQFF.

This clonotype was counted only a few times. The V call is TRBV20-1, the J call TRBJ2-7; 9 bases line up with TRBD1. This CDR3 region has 15 residues. Germline V CDR1 and CDR2: DFQATT, SNEGSKA (reference sequence). The V gene end was trimmed by 0 bases and the J gene end by 3 bases; junction bases not matched to a gene: 6. CDR3 coding DNA: TGCAGTGCTAGAGATCCCGGACAGGGGCACTACGAGCAGTACTTC. Translation gives CSARDPGQGHYEQYF.

This rearrangement joins TRBV2 to TRBJ2-3; tentative D call: TRBD1 (7 bases). This CDR3 is built from 14 residues. Germline loops: CDR1 SNHLY, CDR2 FYNNEI. Trimming removed 7 bases at V and 4 bases at J, with 15 bases between. The CDR3 loop reads CASTDREAPDTQYF. The CDR3, as DNA: TGTGCCAGCACAGACAGGGAGGCCCCAGATACGCAGTATTTT.

The chain carries TRBV7-9 and TRBJ2-3; 9 bases match TRBD1. J was trimmed by 1 base and V by 5 bases; bases with no gene match: 7. The CDR3 is 16 amino acids. From germline, CDR1 is SEHNR and CDR2 FQNEAQ (reference sequence). CDR3 region: CASSGGTGLGTDTQYF. CDR3 DNA: TGTGCCAGCAGCGGGGGGACAGGGCTTGGCACAGATACGCAGTATTTT.